One sample yielded the 32 T cell receptor beta chains listed below, sequenced in a study of blood T cell repertoires in COVID-19. Clones were sequenced by immunoSEQ multiplex PCR, and TCRdb holds only the in-frame ones, with some missing. The repertoire holds fewer than 450,000 clones, more than 70% seen once, with roughly 13% in the top ten. The sample taken for sequencing was peripheral blood. The receptors derive from a woman aged 45-65 years with COVID-19, enrolled during active disease.

The genes are TRBV9 and TRBJ1-1; D may be TRBD1 (5 bases). CDR1 is SGDLS, CDR2 YYNGEE, per germline. The CDR3 is made up of 14 amino acids. V lost 4 bases to trimming and J lost 4 bases, with 14 bases between them. This chain's CDR3 is CASSLVTGGTEAFF. In DNA form, the CDR3 reads TGTGCCAGCAGCCTCGTAACCGGGGGCACTGAAGCTTTCTTT.

The V and J genes are TRBV7-9 and TRBJ1-1; 7 bases are a match to TRBD1. Germline CDR1 and CDR2: SEHNR and FQNEAQ (reference sequence). The J segment lost 7 bases and the V segment lost 4 bases, leaving 9 bases of the junction unmatched. This CDR3 comprises 14 residues. CDR3 sequence: CASSSRSGTDEAFF. In DNA form, the CDR3 reads TGTGCCAGCAGCTCCAGATCCGGGACAGATGAAGCTTTCTTT.

This clone was counted a single time. This chain connects TRBV4-1 to TRBJ2-1, with 11 bases identical to TRBD2. Germline loops: CDR1 MGHRA, CDR2 YSYEKL. The trim removed 2 bases at V and 6 bases at J, leaving 15 bases unmatched. The CDR3 runs to 19 residues. The CDR3 loop is CASSQSSVVLAGGSNEQFF. DNA of the CDR3: TGCGCCAGCAGCCAAAGTTCAGTGGTGCTAGCGGGGGGAAGCAATGAGCAGTTCTTC.

This chain links TRBV9 with TRBJ1-1; possibly TRBD1 for D (5 bases). The CDR3 is 14 residues long. Trimming took 3 bases from V and 4 from J, leaving 13 bases between them. Germline V gene data show CDR1 as SGDLS and CDR2 as YYNGEE. The CDR3 nucleotides are TGTGCCAGCAGCGCTAATCAGGGATCCACTGAAGCTTTCTTT. This sequence encodes CASSANQGSTEAFF.

A few counts support this clone. The CDR3 region has the DNA TGTGCCAGCAGCGGACAGGGCGACACTGAAGCTTTCTTT. This gives the protein CASSGQGDTEAFF. The rearrangement links TRBV9 to TRBJ1-1; 7 nucleotides line up with TRBD1. Germline CDR1 SGDLS, CDR2 YYNGEE. V lost 3 bases and J lost 3; bases outside the gene matches: 2. This CDR3 contains 13 residues. The whole variable domain, filled in from reference TRBV9 and TRBJ1-1, reads DSGVTQTPKHLITATGQRVTLRCSPRSGDLSVYWYQQSLDQGLQFLIQYYNGEERAKGNILERFSAQQFPDLHSELNLSSLELGDSALYFCASSGQGDTEAFFGQGTRLTVV.

The chain combines TRBV21-1 with TRBJ1-3; the table names TRBD1, a call not compared with the DNA. TRBV21-1 is a pseudogene. The CDR3 length is 16 residues. The chain's CDR3 is CASSKARHHSGNTIYF. The CDR3 nucleotides read TGTGCCAGCAGCAAAGCCCGACATCACTCTGGAAACACCATATATTTT.

In this sample, this clone turned up once. The rearrangement uses TRBV5-6 and TRBJ2-4; 10 nucleotides line up with TRBD1. The germline V gene encodes CDR1 SGHDT and CDR2 YYEEEE. With 3 bases clipped from V and 6 bases from J, the junction kept 0 bases outside the gene matches. The CDR3 length is 13 residues. The CDR3 spells CASSWDRGNIQYF. CDR3 in DNA: TGTGCCAGCAGCTGGGACAGGGGAAACATTCAGTACTTC.

The V call is TRBV6-1, the J call TRBJ2-1, with D hard to call. The CDR3 is 14 residues long. Per germline, CDR1 MNHNS and CDR2 SASEGT. With 3 bases removed from V and 0 bases from J, the gap between germline ends came to 6 bases. CDR3: CASSDGFSYNEQFF. DNA for the CDR3: TGTGCCAGCAGTGACGGGTTCTCCTACAATGAGCAGTTCTTC.

This rearrangement joins TRBV10-2 to TRBJ2-1; 7 bases agree with TRBD2. V lost 0 bases, J lost 0 bases, and 5 bases stayed unmatched. Germline assignment: CDR1 WSHSY and CDR2 SAAADI. This CDR3 spans 17 amino acids. The CDR3 DNA is TGCGCCAGCAGTGAGTCGGATGCGGGGGTCTCCTACAATGAGCAGTTCTTC. It codes for CASSESDAGVSYNEQFF.

V gene TRBV10-3 combines with J gene TRBJ1-1, with 12 bases lining up with TRBD1. Per the germline V gene, CDR1 is ENHRY and CDR2 is SYGVKD. This CDR3 is built from 17 residues. V lost 6 bases and J lost 4; bases outside the gene matches: 12. CDR3 region: CAIRSGTGGAAVTEAFF. In DNA form, the CDR3 reads TGTGCCATCAGATCGGGGACAGGGGGCGCGGCGGTCACTGAAGCTTTCTTT.

A single count supports this clone. This chain uses TRBV13 with TRBJ2-2, with D maybe TRBD2 (6 bases). The V gene's germline CDR1 is PRHDT and CDR2 FYEKMQ (reference sequence). Trimming stripped 0 bases from V and 6 bases from J, with 8 bases between. The CDR3 consists of 14 residues. CDR3 sequence reads: CASSLGPGAGELFF. DNA of the CDR3: TGTGCCAGCAGCTTAGGCCCGGGGGCCGGGGAGCTGTTTTTT.

The CDR3 protein is CASSQGQAEAFF. The CDR3 DNA follows: TGTGCCAGCAGCCAAGGGCAGGCTGAAGCTTTCTTT. The V gene is TRBV3-1 (or the pseudogene TRBV3-2), the J gene TRBJ1-1; D is unclear. The V and J ends lost 1 base and 6 bases respectively, with 6 bases between them. Germline CDR1 LGHDT, CDR2 YNNKEL (reference sequence). The CDR3 is 12 amino acids.

The genes are TRBV4-2 and TRBJ1-5; D call uncertain. Looked up from germline, CDR1 is LGHNA and CDR2 is YNFKEQ. The CDR3 is 17 residues long. The V gene lost 1 base and the J gene lost 3 bases, with 16 bases spanning the gap. The CDR3 DNA reads TGTGCCAGCAGCCAAGCCCTCCAAGCACAGTCCAATCAGCCCCAGCATTTT. It specifies CASSQALQAQSNQPQHF.

The rearrangement joins TRBV4-1 to TRBJ1-1; D is unclear. Per germline, CDR1 MGHRA and CDR2 YSYEKL. Trimming left V 4 bases short and J 2 bases short, with 14 bases between. CDR3 length: 15 residues. The CDR3 DNA follows: TGCGCCAGCAGCCGCAATCGACCGGGTAACACTGAAGCTTTCTTT. Protein: CASSRNRPGNTEAFF.

The V and J genes are TRBV11-3 and TRBJ2-3, with TRBD2 matching over 14 bases. V lost 4 bases to trimming and J lost 6 bases; unmatched junction nucleotides: 6. The CDR3 runs 16 residues. Looked up from germline, CDR1 is SGHNT and CDR2 is YENEEA. CDR3 nucleotides: TGTGCCAGCAGCTCCCGACTAGCGGGGGGGCCGGATACGCAGTATTTT. This gives the protein CASSSRLAGGPDTQYF.

The V gene is TRBV7-8, the J gene TRBJ2-7, with D unclear. V lost 2 bases, J lost 0 bases, and 8 bases lay in between. Germline CDR1 is SGHVS and CDR2 is FQNEAQ. The CDR3 is 14 residues long. CDR3 amino acids: CASSLSTVSYEQYF. CDR3 nucleotide sequence: TGTGCCAGCAGCTTAAGTACAGTCTCCTACGAGCAGTACTTC.

The DNA of the CDR3 is TGTGCCAGCAGCACACTCGGGACTAGCGGGGGCTTAGATACGCAGTATTTT. Translation gives CASSTLGTSGGLDTQYF. The rearrangement joins TRBV7-9 to TRBJ2-3; 14 nucleotides match TRBD2. V was clipped by 5 bases and J by 5 bases; unmatched bases: 9. Germline CDR1 SEHNR, CDR2 FQNEAQ (reference sequence). This CDR3 spans 17 amino acids. The full variable domain, its missing parts supplied by reference TRBV7-9 and TRBJ2-3, is DTGVSQNPRHKITKRGQNVTFRCDPISEHNRLYWYRQTLGQGPEFLTYFQNEAQLEKSRLLSDRFSAERPKGSFSTLEIQRTEQGDSAMYLCASSTLGTSGGLDTQYFGPGTRLTVL.

This chain uses TRBV30 with TRBJ1-2; D gene ambiguous. This CDR3 is 12 amino acids long. The germline gives CDR1 GTSNPN, CDR2 SVGIG (reference sequence). The V gene lost 0 bases and the J gene lost 6 bases, with 8 bases spanning the gap. The CDR3 reads CAWSVSRDGYTF. The CDR3, as DNA: TGTGCCTGGAGTGTATCGAGAGATGGCTACACCTTC.

The chain employs TRBV2 and TRBJ1-2, with TRBD1 matching 7 bases. The CDR3 extends over 14 amino acids. CDR1 and CDR2 (germline): SNHLY, FYNNEI. V lost 7 bases and J lost 5; bases outside the gene matches: 10. Here the CDR3 DNA reads TGTGCCAGCACCATCGACCCGGGACAGTATGGCTACACCTTC. It is translated as CASTIDPGQYGYTF.

This clone was seen a few times. The chain joins TRBV29-1 to TRBJ1-1, with TRBD1 matching 9 bases. Per germline, CDR1 SQVTM and CDR2 ANQGSEA. The CDR3 is made up of 15 amino acids. The ends lost 6 bases at V and 3 bases at J; junction bases unmatched: 11. Written as DNA, the CDR3 is TGCAGCGTGGACAGGGGTTCCGGGGGGGACACTGAAGCTTTCTTT. Translation gives CSVDRGSGGDTEAFF.

The chain links TRBV27 to TRBJ2-5, with a possible D match to TRBD2 (6 bases). CDR3 length: 15 amino acids. Germline assignment: CDR1 MNHEY and CDR2 SMNVEV (reference sequence). V lost 6 bases and J lost 4, with 18 bases in between. CDR3 DNA sequence: TGTGCCAGCAGGCCAAGGGGAGGAATTCCAGAGACCCAGTACTTC. This encodes CASRPRGGIPETQYF.

V gene TRBV6-5 combines with J gene TRBJ1-4; TRBD1 matches 9 bases. The CDR3 runs 15 residues. Germline V gene data show CDR1 as MNHEY and CDR2 as SVGAGI. V trimming: 2 bases; J trimming: 8 bases; junction bases outside the gene matches: 6. Here the CDR3 reads CASSYLLGTGEKLFF. The CDR3 DNA follows: TGTGCCAGCAGTTACCTCCTCGGGACAGGGGAAAAACTGTTTTTT.

The V call is TRBV6-4, the J call TRBJ2-2, with 8 bases that match TRBD1. The J segment lost 3 bases and the V segment lost 6 bases, leaving 6 bases of the junction unmatched. The CDR3 sequence is 15 residues long. Germline values: CDR1 MRHNA, CDR2 SNTAGT. The CDR3 DNA reads TGTGCCAGCAGGGGGGACAGGAGCGACACCGGGGAGCTGTTTTTT. Amino acids: CASRGDRSDTGELFF.

The chain couples TRBV9 to TRBJ1-3, with TRBD1 as a possible D gene (6 bases). V was pared by 2 bases and J by 1 base, with 10 bases between. The V gene's germline CDR1 is SGDLS and CDR2 YYNGEE. CDR3 length: 15 amino acids. For the CDR3, the DNA is TGTGCCAGCAGCGTGGAGAGGGGGTCTGGAAACACCATATATTTT. It encodes CASSVERGSGNTIYF.

V and J are TRBV11-2 and TRBJ2-7, with 10 nucleotides matching TRBD2. The CDR3 length is 15 residues. CDR1 and CDR2 (germline): SGHAT, FQNNGV. Unmatched junction bases numbered 8, after V lost 5 bases and J lost 4 bases. The CDR3, as DNA: TGTGCCAGCAGCCCCTCCCCTAGCGGGGGTTACGAGCAGTACTTC. Translated: CASSPSPSGGYEQYF.

This clone showed up just a few times. This CDR3 is CASSYREGAGTEAFF. CDR3 bases: TGTGCCAGCAGTTACCGTGAGGGGGCGGGAACTGAAGCTTTCTTT. The genes are TRBV6-5 and TRBJ1-1; 7 nucleotides align to TRBD1. V shed 2 bases, J shed 5 bases, and the junction held 8 bases outside the gene matches. The CDR3 is made up of 15 amino acids. Germline V gives CDR1 MNHEY, CDR2 SVGAGI.

The V and J genes are TRBV28 and TRBJ2-2, with 7 bases aligning to TRBD1. The CDR3 spans 16 residues. J lost 4 bases, V lost 2 bases, and 7 bases had no gene match. From germline, CDR1 is MDHEN and CDR2 SYDVKM. The chain's CDR3 is CASSLILGQSTGELFF. The CDR3 DNA reads as TGTGCCAGCAGTTTAATCCTGGGACAGTCCACCGGGGAGCTGTTTTTT. The full variable domain, completed using reference TRBV28 and TRBJ2-2, is DVKVTQSSRYLVKRTGEKVFLECVQDMDHENMFWYRQDPGLGLRLIYFSYDVKMKEKGDIPEGYSVSREKKERFSLILESASTNQTSMYLCASSLILGQSTGELFFGEGSRLTVL.

The rearrangement uses TRBV2 and TRBJ2-1; TRBD2 agrees at 8 bases. Germline V gives CDR1 SNHLY, CDR2 FYNNEI. Trimming took 6 bases from V and 6 from J; bases not matched to a gene: 7. This CDR3 is 14 amino acids long. The chain's CDR3 is CASSGGAGVNEQFF. DNA of the CDR3: TGTGCCAGCAGCGGGGGGGCCGGAGTCAATGAGCAGTTCTTC.

This clone was seen a handful of times. The V and J genes are TRBV2 and TRBJ1-1; 8 bases are a match to TRBD1. CDR1 SNHLY and CDR2 FYNNEI come from the germline V gene. The J segment lost 5 bases and the V segment lost 3 bases, leaving 8 bases of the junction unmatched. The CDR3 sequence is 15 residues long. The CDR3, as DNA: TGTGCCAGCAGTGACCCCCAGGGGGCGCTTACTGAAGCTTTCTTT. Translating gives CASSDPQGALTEAFF.

The chain joins TRBV6-1 to TRBJ2-7, with 10 nucleotides matching TRBD1. The V segment lost 2 bases and the J segment 3 bases; nucleotides outside the gene matches: 7. This CDR3 region has 16 residues. Germline V CDR1 and CDR2: MNHNS, SASEGT. The CDR3 DNA follows: TGTGCCAGCAGTGAACCGGGACAGGGGTCGGGCTACGAGCAGTACTTC. Protein sequence: CASSEPGQGSGYEQYF.

The gene calls are TRBV5-1 and TRBJ2-3; 10 bases map to TRBD2. The germline V gene has CDR1 SGHRS and CDR2 YFSETQ. The CDR3 is 17 residues long. Trimming removed 0 bases from V and 3 bases from J; junction bases left unmatched: 7. In DNA form, the CDR3 reads TGCGCCAGCAGCTTGGACGTAGCGGGGGGATCAACAGATACGCAGTATTTT. Residues: CASSLDVAGGSTDTQYF.

The chain recombines TRBV29-1 with TRBJ2-2; 9 nucleotides match TRBD1. J was trimmed by 5 bases and V by 3 bases; bases with no gene match: 4. CDR1 and CDR2 (germline): SQVTM, ANQGSEA. CDR3 length: 14 residues. DNA for the CDR3: TGCAGCGTTGAGGGGACAGGGAGGACCGGGGAGCTGTTTTTT. This translates into CSVEGTGRTGELFF.